This TCR beta chain was profiled in a study of CD8 T cells in Susac syndrome. The germline V gene encodes CDR1 SGDLS and CDR2 YYNGEE. The CDR3 has 13 amino acids. Trimming took 2 bases from V and 0 from J, leaving 5 bases between them. CD8+ and CD4+ T cells taken from blood had their TCR beta sequenced. Random hexamers served to reverse transcribe roughly 0.45 to 1 ug RNA. TCRdb itself ran the immunoSEQ multiplex PCR reads through MiXCR, one entry per CDR3 protein. The repertoire holds about 190,000 distinct CDR3 sequences, with approximately 95% as singletons. Sequencing was done on a sample of CD8+ T cells from PBMCs. The TCR sequence derives from a human donor with Susac syndrome. The V call is TRBV9, the J call TRBJ1-1; D not resolved. Here the CDR3 DNA reads TGTGCCAGCAGCGTCGGCATGAACACTGAAGCTTTCTTT. This gives the protein CASSVGMNTEAFF.